This T cell receptor (beta chain) comes out of a study of siplizumab effects on memory and regulatory T cells. Using immunoSEQ multiplex PCR, the repertoire was profiled, and TCRdb retains in-frame clones only, with some absent. This repertoire shows 70,000 to 100,000 clones, over 85% found once; its top ten account for 6.5%. CDR1 SGHVS and CDR2 FQNEAQ come from the germline V gene. CDR3 length: 14 amino acids. The V gene lost 6 bases and the J gene lost 5 bases, with 16 bases spanning the gap. On this clone: Its antigen remains unknown.

Study-level points and caveats: The study did not confirm that proliferating Tregs from siplizumab cultures were suppressive.

The sequencing input was CD8+ T cells sorted from blood. This receptor was taken from a human donor in good health. The chain recombines TRBV7-8 with TRBJ1-2, with D unclear. CDR3 amino acids: CASRGLETAYGYTF. As DNA, the CDR3 is TGTGCCAGCAGGGGCCTTGAGACGGCTTATGGCTACACCTTC.